The 22 T cell receptor beta chains below come from one sample, sequenced in a study of PD-1 blockade in classical Hodgkin lymphoma. TCRdb keeps only in-frame clones here, not all; method: immunoSEQ multiplex PCR. The data hold 10,000 to 15,000 clones, with around 92% observed a single time. Each patient's relapse followed autologous stem cell transplantation, and brentuximab vedotin exposure varied. The sample consisted of peripheral blood mononuclear cells (PBMCs), taken at baseline. Receptors were obtained from a human donor with classical Hodgkin lymphoma.

V is TRBV5-1 and J is TRBJ2-3; possible D gene TRBD2, 5 bases. V dropped 0 bases and J dropped 7 bases, with 12 bases sitting between them. CDR1 and CDR2 (germline): SGHRS, YFSETQ. This CDR3 contains 14 residues. The chain's CDR3 is CASSLDLTGYTQYF. The CDR3, as DNA: TGCGCCAGCAGCTTGGACCTCACGGGGTATACGCAGTATTTT.

This chain uses TRBV9 with TRBJ2-7; TRBD2 agrees at 9 bases. CDR1 and CDR2 from the germline V gene are SGDLS and YYNGEE. V dropped 3 bases and J dropped 5; count of bases not matched to a gene: 9. CDR3 length equals 15 residues. In DNA, the CDR3 is TGTGCCAGCAGCGCTAGCGGGGCCCCGTTAAACGAGCAGTACTTC. Translated: CASSASGAPLNEQYF.

This chain uses TRBV27 with TRBJ1-4, with D hard to call. Trimming removed 2 bases from V and 5 bases from J, with 9 bases in between. The CDR3 covers 14 residues. CDR1 and CDR2 from the germline V gene are MNHEY and SMNVEV (reference sequence). The CDR3 coding sequence is TGTGCCAGCAGTTTACGCTCTCGGAATGAAAAACTGTTTTTT. Translating gives CASSLRSRNEKLFF.

The chain uses TRBV5-1 and TRBJ1-3, with 7 bases that match TRBD1. The length of the CDR3 is 15 residues. Germline-derived CDR1 and CDR2 are SGHRS and YFSETQ. Losses at the gene ends were 4 bases for V and 2 bases for J; bases not matched to a gene: 6. The CDR3 sequence: CASSAGTATGNTIYF. The DNA for the CDR3 is TGCGCCAGCAGCGCCGGGACAGCTACTGGAAACACCATATATTTT.

The chain has TRBV6-1 and TRBJ2-7; D assignment may be TRBD1 or TRBD2 (5 bases each). CDR3 length: 14 residues. CDR1 and CDR2 (germline): MNHNS, SASEGT. V shed 0 bases and J shed 5 bases, with 11 bases lying between them. CDR3 in DNA: TGTGCCAGCAGTGAAGCGGTCGGGGCCCACGAGCAGTACTTC. It encodes CASSEAVGAHEQYF.

The CDR3 here is CASSESPRGQSSYNEQFF. CDR3 nucleotide sequence: TGTGCCAGCAGTGAATCCCCCAGAGGACAGAGCTCCTACAATGAGCAGTTCTTC. The V gene is TRBV25-1, the J gene TRBJ2-1; possibly TRBD1 for D (6 bases). The CDR3 length is 18 residues. Germline values: CDR1 MGHDK, CDR2 SYGVNS. V was shortened by 1 base and J by 0 bases, with 16 bases between the two germline ends.

Turning to this clone: At one boundary the junction diverges from the germline segment, which might be a read error. The J gene is TRBJ2-1, the V gene TRBV9; no reliable D call. This CDR3 comprises 14 residues. Germline V CDR1 and CDR2: SGDLS, YYNGEE. CDR3 sequence: CASSVGSSFNEQFF. Here the CDR3 DNA reads TGTGCCAGCAGCGTAGGGTCCTCCTTCAATGAGCAGTTCTTC.

The chain uses TRBV9 and TRBJ2-3; D gene uncertain. Trimming cost V 1 base and J 6 bases, with 6 bases left between them. The germline CDR1 and CDR2 sequences are SGDLS and YYNGEE. The CDR3 totals 12 residues. The CDR3 loop reads CASSVLSDTQYF. CDR3 nucleotide sequence: TGTGCCAGCAGCGTATTATCGGATACGCAGTATTTT.

The chain couples TRBV6-1 to TRBJ1-1; D remains unclear. The CDR3 loop spans 13 amino acids. CDR1 is MNHNS, CDR2 SASEGT, per germline. The germline V and J ends were trimmed by 1 base and 7 bases, with 10 bases remaining between them. The CDR3 sequence is CASSEVATSEAFF. The CDR3 DNA reads TGTGCCAGCAGTGAAGTGGCCACCAGTGAAGCTTTCTTT.

The chain recombines TRBV5-1 with TRBJ2-7; the match to TRBD1 covers 8 bases. The ends lost 2 bases at V and 0 bases at J; junction bases unmatched: 4. The CDR3 runs 15 residues. Germline V gene sequence: CDR1 SGHRS, CDR2 YFSETQ. The CDR3 DNA reads TGCGCCAGCAGCTTAGCCGGACAGGGCTCCTACGAGCAGTACTTC. This translates into CASSLAGQGSYEQYF.

The V call is TRBV10-3, the J call TRBJ2-7; the match to TRBD1 covers 9 bases. The V gene's germline CDR1 is ENHRY and CDR2 SYGVKD. Losses at the gene ends were 6 bases for V and 5 bases for J; bases not matched to a gene: 11. This CDR3 comprises 15 residues. The CDR3 is CAISPPPGQGNEQYF. The DNA for the CDR3 is TGTGCCATCAGCCCCCCGCCGGGACAGGGCAACGAGCAGTACTTC.

This rearrangement joins TRBV2 to TRBJ2-1, with D possibly being TRBD2 (5 bases). The CDR3 has 13 residues. Germline CDR1 reads SNHLY; CDR2 reads FYNNEI. V lost 10 bases, J lost 5 bases, and 15 bases lay in between. The CDR3 is CAKARANNNEQFF. The CDR3 DNA reads TGTGCCAAAGCGAGGGCTAATAACAATGAGCAGTTCTTC.

The CDR3 spells CASSLGLAVSYNEQFF. CDR3 bases: TGTGCCAGCAGCTTAGGACTAGCGGTTTCCTACAATGAGCAGTTCTTC. V usage is TRBV7-9 and J usage is TRBJ2-1; 9 bases fit TRBD2. The CDR3 runs to 16 residues. In germline, CDR1 is SEHNR, CDR2 FQNEAQ (reference sequence). Trimming at V came to 1 base and at J to 1 base, leaving 2 bases not matched to a gene.

The genes are TRBV11-2 and TRBJ2-1; 7 bases match TRBD2. The CDR3 sequence is 14 residues long. Germline CDR1 is SGHAT and CDR2 is FQNNGV. V gave up 7 bases and J gave up 0 bases; unmatched junction bases: 3. In DNA, the CDR3 is TGTGCCAGCACAGCGGGGAGCTCCTACAATGAGCAGTTCTTC. This sequence encodes CASTAGSSYNEQFF. Drawing the rest from reference TRBV11-2 and TRBJ2-1, the complete variable domain is EAGVAQSPRYKIIEKRQSVAFWCNPISGHATLYWYQQILGQGPKLLIQFQNNGVVDDSQLPKDRFSAERLKGVDSTLKIQPAKLEDSAVYLCASTAGSSYNEQFFGPGTRLTVL.

The V gene is TRBV6-5, the J gene TRBJ2-2; D may be TRBD1 (7 bases). V was trimmed by 11 bases and J by 2 bases, leaving 12 bases between them. Germline V gene lookup returns CDR1 MNHEY and CDR2 SVGAGI. The CDR3 loop spans 13 amino acids. CDR3 DNA: TGTGCCTGCGGGACAGTCAACACCGGGGAGCTGTTTTTT. This gives the protein CACGTVNTGELFF.

The rearrangement uses TRBV6-5 and TRBJ1-1; D gene uncertain. CDR1 and CDR2 (germline): MNHEY, SVGAGI. The CDR3 is 14 amino acids. V was shortened by 5 bases and J by 5 bases, with 15 bases between the two germline ends. The CDR3 region is CASSKPGQRTEAFF. The DNA for the CDR3 is TGTGCCAGCAGTAAACCGGGCCAGAGGACTGAAGCTTTCTTT.

The V and J genes are TRBV5-1 and TRBJ1-5; D is possibly TRBD1 (6 bases). The CDR3 has 15 amino acids. V lost 7 bases to trimming and J lost 0 bases, with 14 bases between them. The germline gives CDR1 SGHRS, CDR2 YFSETQ. CDR3 sequence reads: CASSPQGYSNQPQHF. The CDR3 nucleotides read TGCGCCAGCTCCCCACAGGGCTATAGCAATCAGCCCCAGCATTTT.

This clone was observed a handful of times. The chain couples TRBV12-5 to TRBJ1-5; no definite D call. CDR1 is LGHNT and CDR2 is FRNRAP in the germline V gene. Trimming cost V 7 bases and J 0 bases, with 7 bases left between them. The CDR3 sequence is 13 residues long. The CDR3 coding sequence is TGTGCTAGTGTCGGAGTTAGCAATCAGCCCCAGCATTTT. Translating it yields CASVGVSNQPQHF.

V gene TRBV19 combines with J gene TRBJ1-1; D is ambiguous. CDR1 is LNHDA, CDR2 SQIVND, per germline (reference sequence). The CDR3 runs to 15 residues. Between the trimmed V and J ends, which lost 5 bases and 7 bases, there was a span of 20 bases. The CDR3 sequence is CASSPSARSVVEAFF. CDR3 DNA: TGTGCCAGTAGTCCCTCGGCAAGGTCCGTCGTTGAAGCTTTCTTT.

CDR3: CATSRITGVGNEQFF. The CDR3 DNA reads TGTGCCACCAGCAGGATAACAGGGGTTGGGAATGAGCAGTTCTTC. The chain couples TRBV15 to TRBJ2-1; 7 nucleotides agree with TRBD1. V shed 3 bases and J 7 bases; nucleotides not matched to a gene: 9. Per germline, CDR1 LNHNV and CDR2 YYDKDF (reference sequence). The CDR3 contains 15 residues.

This chain uses TRBV7-8 with TRBJ1-6; D ambiguous. V was clipped by 2 bases and J by 10 bases, with 12 bases between them. Per the germline V gene, CDR1 is SGHVS and CDR2 is FQNEAQ. This CDR3 comprises 14 residues. The CDR3, as DNA: TGTGCCAGCAGCTTAAATAGTCTAGGATCACCCCTCCACTTT. Residues: CASSLNSLGSPLHF.

The V call is TRBV30, the J call TRBJ1-1; D might be TRBD1 (5 bases). This CDR3 has 17 amino acids. The V end was cut by 0 bases, the J end by 4 bases, with 21 bases between. Per the germline V gene, CDR1 is GTSNPN and CDR2 is SVGIG (reference sequence). CDR3 DNA sequence: TGTGCCTGGAGTGTACCATTTCTGGGACGAAAAGCCACTGAAGCTTTCTTT. This gives the protein CAWSVPFLGRKATEAFF.